These T cell receptor beta chains were read from a single sample in a study of blood T cell repertoires in COVID-19. Data came from immunoSEQ multiplex PCR; TCRdb stores just in-frame clones and leaves some out. The sample holds about 140,000 clones, over 75% seen once. The sequencing sample was made of peripheral blood. The origin of the receptors is a human donor in a cohort sampled during active COVID-19. The CDR3 runs from the conserved cysteine through the conserved F or W. Clone sizes are given selectively: once, few, many, or a class where the clone is expanded.

clone_size: -; v_call: TRBV6-5; cdr3_aa: CASSYTLGSTYEQYF
clone_size: -; v_call: TRBV6-5; cdr3_aa: CASLTSGPYNEQFF
clone_size: once; v_call: TRBV4-2; cdr3_aa: CASSQDARRDTEAFF
clone_size: -; v_call: TRBV19; cdr3_aa: CASSPQFGTGGIQIYEQYF
clone_size: -; v_call: TRBV28; cdr3_aa: CASFLSGGNYGYTF
clone_size: -; v_call: TRBV19; cdr3_aa: CASSAGREGRDTQYF
clone_size: -; v_call: TRBV19; cdr3_aa: CASSIGTRGIGYGYTF
clone_size: -; v_call: TRBV2; cdr3_aa: CASSEPASNSPLHF
clone_size: -; v_call: TRBV5-1; cdr3_aa: CASSLTGDNSPLHF
clone_size: -; v_call: TRBV28; cdr3_aa: CASSTQYREKLFF
clone_size: -; v_call: TRBV7-2; cdr3_aa: CASSLQADLKLETQYF
clone_size: few; v_call: TRBV6-5; cdr3_aa: CASSYDRSTTYNEQFF
clone_size: -; v_call: TRBV4-3; cdr3_aa: CASSQETGQLDEQYF
clone_size: -; v_call: TRBV28; cdr3_aa: CASCPPGLAGYSSYNEQFF
clone_size: -; v_call: TRBV12-3/TRBV12-4; cdr3_aa: CASSFTYEQYF
clone_size: -; v_call: TRBV2; cdr3_aa: CASTPTTYEQYF
clone_size: -; v_call: TRBV28; cdr3_aa: CASSVRRGSGREETQYF
clone_size: few; v_call: TRBV5-5; cdr3_aa: CASSLATSSLRNEQFF
clone_size: -; v_call: TRBV5-1; cdr3_aa: CASSFDSLNQPQHF
clone_size: -; v_call: TRBV14; cdr3_aa: CASSQVRDGEQFF
clone_size: -; v_call: TRBV6-5; cdr3_aa: CASSYGAPNSGNTIYF
clone_size: -; v_call: TRBV3-1/TRBV3-2; cdr3_aa: CASSQGDSRNQPQHF
clone_size: few; v_call: TRBV7-2; cdr3_aa: CASSLGALANQETQYF
clone_size: -; v_call: TRBV3-1/TRBV3-2; cdr3_aa: CASSLTGDEQFF
clone_size: -; v_call: TRBV10-2; cdr3_aa: CASRTFGVAGYYF
clone_size: -; v_call: TRBV10-3; cdr3_aa: CAISESAHTGGGYTF
clone_size: -; v_call: TRBV6-4; cdr3_aa: CASSDSGLADYNEQFF
clone_size: -; v_call: TRBV9; cdr3_aa: CASSPPSLREQYF
clone_size: -; v_call: TRBV6-6; cdr3_aa: CASIGTSNTEAFF
clone_size: -; v_call: TRBV24-1; cdr3_aa: CATSDSVRGTGGGSYGYTF
clone_size: once; v_call: TRBV19; cdr3_aa: CASSIGGRETQYF
clone_size: -; v_call: TRBV5-4; cdr3_aa: CASSSGTGGDTGELFF
clone_size: few; v_call: TRBV18; cdr3_aa: CASSRDYEQYF
clone_size: -; v_call: TRBV18; cdr3_aa: CASSPGQMYEQYF
clone_size: once; v_call: TRBV11-3; cdr3_aa: CASSNDRGAGYTF
clone_size: -; v_call: TRBV18; cdr3_aa: CASLPAQMNTEAFF
clone_size: -; v_call: TRBV15; cdr3_aa: CATSRDPGTGELFF
clone_size: once; v_call: TRBV12-3/TRBV12-4; cdr3_aa: CASSLAQTEQYF
clone_size: -; v_call: TRBV6-5; cdr3_aa: CASSYLGQGRSEQYF
clone_size: -; v_call: TRBV7-3; cdr3_aa: CASSPGANQPQHF
clone_size: -; v_call: TRBV5-1; cdr3_aa: CASSLPGDNSPLHF
clone_size: once; v_call: TRBV11-2; cdr3_aa: CASKIGASGDNEQFF
clone_size: few; v_call: TRBV5-1; cdr3_aa: CASSWGGDDYGYTF
clone_size: -; v_call: TRBV6-5; cdr3_aa: CASSSTRQDSNQPQHF
clone_size: -; v_call: TRBV3-1/TRBV3-2; cdr3_aa: CASSYDSGYTF
clone_size: -; v_call: TRBV7-9; cdr3_aa: CASSSTSGIYEQYF
clone_size: few; v_call: TRBV7-3; cdr3_aa: CASSAGHSGNYEQYF
clone_size: few; v_call: TRBV7-7; cdr3_aa: CASSSGWTQYF
clone_size: once; v_call: TRBV19; cdr3_aa: CATRLSGNTIYF
clone_size: once; v_call: TRBV6-1; cdr3_aa: CASSERPPGNEKLFF
clone_size: -; v_call: TRBV9; cdr3_aa: CASSVDPSGRAYTGELFF
clone_size: -; v_call: TRBV7-3; cdr3_aa: CASSPIAGATGELFF
clone_size: -; v_call: TRBV28; cdr3_aa: CASTSGTSGGFYEQYF
clone_size: -; v_call: TRBV11-1; cdr3_aa: CASSSRAGGGETQYF
clone_size: -; v_call: TRBV5-1; cdr3_aa: CASSLARGQNEKLFF
clone_size: few; v_call: TRBV28; cdr3_aa: CASSSSGTGATEAFF
clone_size: -; v_call: TRBV2; cdr3_aa: CASSVLNEQFF
clone_size: once; v_call: TRBV5-6; cdr3_aa: CASSSGTGTHQPQHF
clone_size: -; v_call: TRBV3-1/TRBV3-2; cdr3_aa: CASRRQGAFGYTF
clone_size: once; v_call: TRBV30; cdr3_aa: CAWTRVYRNTEAFF